Below are 5 T cell receptor beta chains sequenced from a single sample in a study of identical twins. TCRdb fed the 5' RACE reads into MiXCR, producing one record per CDR3 protein. Of some 330,000 distinct CDR3 sequences listed, around 9.7% are singletons. The sequencing input was naive T cells sorted from blood. These receptors were obtained from a woman between 45 and 65 years old in good health.

This chain links TRBV27 with TRBJ2-7; weak D call: TRBD2 (6 bases). CDR3 length equals 13 residues. V lost 3 bases to trimming and J lost 3 bases, with 9 bases between them. Germline loops: CDR1 MNHEY, CDR2 SMNVEV (reference sequence). CDR3 coding DNA: TGTGCCAGCAGTTTTCAGGAGGGCTACGAGCAGTACGTC. Translated, it gives CASSFQEGYEQYV.

This clonotype was recorded a few times. J is TRBJ2-7 and V is TRBV5-1; 8 positions match TRBD1. V lost 2 bases to trimming and J lost 3 bases; unmatched junction nucleotides: 10. This CDR3 region has 16 residues. The germline CDR1 and CDR2 sequences are SGHRS and YFSETQ. As DNA, the CDR3 is TGCGCCAGCAGCTTAGGGTTCGGACAGGGAATCTACGAGCAGTACGTC. Translated, it gives CASSLGFGQGIYEQYV.

The J gene is TRBJ2-1, the V gene TRBV24-1; perhaps TRBD1 as D (5 bases). CDR1 is KGHDR, CDR2 SFDVKD, per germline. Trimming removed 4 bases from V and 8 bases from J, with 20 bases in between. The CDR3 has 16 residues. In DNA, the CDR3 is TGTGCCACCAGTGAACCGACAGAGTCCTACAATGATGAGCAGTTCTTC. Translating it yields CATSEPTESYNDEQFF.

CDR3 DNA: TGTGCCAGCAGTTTTACCGGGACAGGGTTTAATGAAAAACTGTTTTTT. Translating gives CASSFTGTGFNEKLFF. The genes are TRBV12-3 or TRBV12-4 and TRBJ1-4; 9 bases match TRBD1. The CDR3 is made up of 16 amino acids. Unmatched junction bases numbered 6, after V lost 3 bases and J lost 4 bases.

This clonotype was seen ten or more times. The chain couples TRBV5-6 to TRBJ2-5; D remains unclear. CDR1 is SGHDT, CDR2 YYEEEE, per germline. Trimming took off 0 bases at V and 2 bases at J, with 2 bases between the two ends. This CDR3 contains 12 residues. DNA of the CDR3: TGTGCCAGCAGCTTGGAACAAGAGACCCAGTACTTC. Encoded protein: CASSLEQETQYF.